This T cell receptor (beta chain) was recovered during a study of response to subunit inactivated influenza vaccine. This CDR3 contains 12 residues. Germline values: CDR1 MNHEY, CDR2 SVGAGI. Trimming took 2 bases from V and 5 from J, leaving 6 bases between them. TCRdb processed the RT-PCR reads anew with MiXCR; each CDR3 protein has one entry. Of about 780,000 distinct CDR3 sequences in the sample, roughly 20% are singletons; the top ten hold 11%. The chain employs TRBV6-5 and TRBJ2-5; no definite D call. The receptor was derived from a man in his fifties or sixties who received an inactivated influenza vaccine. Source: PBMCs from blood, taken 5 to 6 days after vaccination. Written as DNA, the CDR3 is TGTGCCAGCAGTTACGTAGTGGAGACCCAGTACTTC. Translating it yields CASSYVVETQYF.